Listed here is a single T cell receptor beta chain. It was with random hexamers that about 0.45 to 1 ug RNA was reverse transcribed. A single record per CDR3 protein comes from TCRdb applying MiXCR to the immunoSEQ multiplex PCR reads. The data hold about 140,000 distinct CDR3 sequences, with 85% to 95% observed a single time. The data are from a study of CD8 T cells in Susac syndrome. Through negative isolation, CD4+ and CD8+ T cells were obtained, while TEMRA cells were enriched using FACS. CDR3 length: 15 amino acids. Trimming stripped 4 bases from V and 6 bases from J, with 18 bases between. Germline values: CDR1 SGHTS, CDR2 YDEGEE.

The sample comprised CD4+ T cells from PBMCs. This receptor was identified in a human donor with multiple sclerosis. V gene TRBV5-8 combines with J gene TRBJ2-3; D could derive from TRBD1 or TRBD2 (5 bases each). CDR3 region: CASSLRGFEADTQYF. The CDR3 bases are TGTGCCAGCAGCCTGAGGGGTTTTGAGGCGGATACGCAGTATTTT.